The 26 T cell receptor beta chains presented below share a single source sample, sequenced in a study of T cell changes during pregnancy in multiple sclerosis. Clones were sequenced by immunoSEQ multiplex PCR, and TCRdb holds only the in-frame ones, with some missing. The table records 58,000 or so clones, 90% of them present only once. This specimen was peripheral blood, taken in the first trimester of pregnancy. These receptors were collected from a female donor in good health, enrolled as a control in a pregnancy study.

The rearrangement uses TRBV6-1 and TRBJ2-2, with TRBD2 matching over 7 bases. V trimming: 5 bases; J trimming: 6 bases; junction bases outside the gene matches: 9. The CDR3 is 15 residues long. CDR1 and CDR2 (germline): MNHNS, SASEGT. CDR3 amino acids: CASSPGTNQAGELFF. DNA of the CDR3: TGTGCCAGCAGTCCCGGGACTAACCAAGCCGGGGAGCTGTTTTTT.

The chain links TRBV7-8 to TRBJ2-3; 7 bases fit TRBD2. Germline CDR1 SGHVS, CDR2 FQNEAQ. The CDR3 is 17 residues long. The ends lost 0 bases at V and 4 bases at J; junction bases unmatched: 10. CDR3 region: CASSLAGRGRSPDTQYF. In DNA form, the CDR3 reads TGTGCCAGCAGCTTAGCGGGGAGGGGCAGGTCTCCAGATACGCAGTATTTT.

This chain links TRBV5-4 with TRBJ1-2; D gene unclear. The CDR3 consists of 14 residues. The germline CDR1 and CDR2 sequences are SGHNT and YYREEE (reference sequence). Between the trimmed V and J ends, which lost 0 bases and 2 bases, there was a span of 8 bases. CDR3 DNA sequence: TGTGCCAGCAGCTTGGAGGGAGTGAACTATGGCTACACCTTC. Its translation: CASSLEGVNYGYTF. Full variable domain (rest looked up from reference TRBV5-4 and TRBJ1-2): ETGVTQSPTHLIKTRGQQVTLRCSSQSGHNTVSWYQQALGQGPQFIFQYYREEENGRGNFPPRFSGLQFPNYSSELNVNALELDDSALYLCASSLEGVNYGYTFGSGTRLTVV.

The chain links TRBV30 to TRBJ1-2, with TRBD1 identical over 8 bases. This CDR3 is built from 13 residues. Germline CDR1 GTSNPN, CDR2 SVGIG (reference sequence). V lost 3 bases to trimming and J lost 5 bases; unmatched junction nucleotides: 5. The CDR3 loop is CAWRTGVGYGYTF. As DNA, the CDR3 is TGTGCCTGGAGGACAGGGGTGGGGTATGGCTACACCTTC.

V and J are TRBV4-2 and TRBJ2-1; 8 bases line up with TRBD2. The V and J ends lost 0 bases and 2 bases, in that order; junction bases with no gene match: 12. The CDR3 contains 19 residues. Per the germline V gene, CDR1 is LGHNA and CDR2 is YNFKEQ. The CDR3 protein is CASSQDLVGASGPYNEQFF. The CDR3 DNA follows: TGTGCCAGCAGCCAAGATCTCGTAGGGGCTAGCGGGCCCTACAATGAGCAGTTCTTC.

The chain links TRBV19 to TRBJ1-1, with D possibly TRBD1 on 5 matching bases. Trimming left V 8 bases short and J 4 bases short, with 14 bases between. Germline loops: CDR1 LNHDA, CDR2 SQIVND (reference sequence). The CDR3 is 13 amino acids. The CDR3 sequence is CASSGPLGTEAFF. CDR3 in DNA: TGTGCCAGTTCAGGGCCCTTGGGCACTGAAGCTTTCTTT. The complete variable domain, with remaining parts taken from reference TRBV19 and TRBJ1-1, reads DGGITQSPKYLFRKEGQNVTLSCEQNLNHDAMYWYRQDPGQGLRLIYYSQIVNDFQKGDIAEGYSVSREKKESFPLTVTSAQKNPTAFYLCASSGPLGTEAFFGQGTRLTVV.

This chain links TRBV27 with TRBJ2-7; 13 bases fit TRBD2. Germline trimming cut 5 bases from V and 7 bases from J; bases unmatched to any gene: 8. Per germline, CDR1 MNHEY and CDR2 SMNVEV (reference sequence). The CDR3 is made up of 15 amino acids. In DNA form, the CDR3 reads TGTGCCAGCAGTCAATGGGGACTAGCGGGATTTGAGCAGTACTTC. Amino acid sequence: CASSQWGLAGFEQYF.

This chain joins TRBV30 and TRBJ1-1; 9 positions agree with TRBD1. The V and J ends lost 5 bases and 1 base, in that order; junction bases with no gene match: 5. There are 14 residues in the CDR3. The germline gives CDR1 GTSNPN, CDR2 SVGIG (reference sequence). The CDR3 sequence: CAWDRGSRNTEAFF. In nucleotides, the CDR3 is TGTGCCTGGGACAGGGGGTCTCGGAACACTGAAGCTTTCTTT.

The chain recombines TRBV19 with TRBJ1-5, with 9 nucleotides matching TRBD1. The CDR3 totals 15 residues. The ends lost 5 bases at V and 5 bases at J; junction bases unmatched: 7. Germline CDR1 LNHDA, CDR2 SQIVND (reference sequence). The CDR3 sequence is CASSHPGQGDQPQHF. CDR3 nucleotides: TGTGCCAGTAGTCATCCGGGACAGGGCGATCAGCCCCAGCATTTT.

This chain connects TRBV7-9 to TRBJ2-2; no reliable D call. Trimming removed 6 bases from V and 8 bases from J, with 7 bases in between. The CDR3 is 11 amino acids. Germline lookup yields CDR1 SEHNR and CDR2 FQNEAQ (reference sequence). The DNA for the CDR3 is TGTGCCAGCAGTTCGGGTGGGGAGCTGTTTTTT. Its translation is CASSSGGELFF.

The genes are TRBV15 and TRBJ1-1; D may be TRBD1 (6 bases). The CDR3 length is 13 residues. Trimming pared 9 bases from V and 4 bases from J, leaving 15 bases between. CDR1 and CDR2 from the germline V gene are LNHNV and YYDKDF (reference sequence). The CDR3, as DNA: TGTGCCACTACGGGAGGGGGACTCACTGAAGCTTTCTTT. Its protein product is CATTGGGLTEAFF.

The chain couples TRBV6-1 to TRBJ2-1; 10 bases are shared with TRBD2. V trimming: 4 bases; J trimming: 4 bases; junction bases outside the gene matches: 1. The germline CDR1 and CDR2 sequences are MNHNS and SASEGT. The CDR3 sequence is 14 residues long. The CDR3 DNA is TGTGCCAGCAGTGCTAGCGGGGGATACAATGAGCAGTTCTTC. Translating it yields CASSASGGYNEQFF.

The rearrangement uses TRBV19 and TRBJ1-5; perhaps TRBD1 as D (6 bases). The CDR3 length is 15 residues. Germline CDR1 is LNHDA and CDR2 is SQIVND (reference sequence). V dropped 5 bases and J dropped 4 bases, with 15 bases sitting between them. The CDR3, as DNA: TGTGCCAGTAGTTCAGGGGTGAGTGGGAATCAGCCCCAGCATTTT. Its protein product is CASSSGVSGNQPQHF. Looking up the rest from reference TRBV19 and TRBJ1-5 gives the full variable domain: DGGITQSPKYLFRKEGQNVTLSCEQNLNHDAMYWYRQDPGQGLRLIYYSQIVNDFQKGDIAEGYSVSREKKESFPLTVTSAQKNPTAFYLCASSSGVSGNQPQHFGDGTRLSIL.

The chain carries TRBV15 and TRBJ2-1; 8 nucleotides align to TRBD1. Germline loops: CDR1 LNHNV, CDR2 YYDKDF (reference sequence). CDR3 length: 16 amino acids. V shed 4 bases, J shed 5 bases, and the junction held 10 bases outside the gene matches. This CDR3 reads CATSTRGTGRDNEQFF. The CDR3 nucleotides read TGTGCCACCAGCACCCGGGGGACAGGCAGGGACAATGAGCAGTTCTTC.

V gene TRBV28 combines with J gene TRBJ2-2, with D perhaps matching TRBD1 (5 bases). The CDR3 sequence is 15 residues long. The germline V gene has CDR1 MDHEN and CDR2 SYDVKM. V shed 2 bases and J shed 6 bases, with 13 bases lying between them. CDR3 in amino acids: CASSLRGLRAGELFF. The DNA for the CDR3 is TGTGCCAGCAGTTTAAGGGGCCTCCGGGCCGGGGAGCTGTTTTTT.

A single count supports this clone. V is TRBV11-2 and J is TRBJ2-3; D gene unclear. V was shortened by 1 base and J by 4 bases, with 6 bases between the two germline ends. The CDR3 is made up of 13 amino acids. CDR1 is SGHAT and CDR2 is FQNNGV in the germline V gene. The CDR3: CASSLGASDTQYF. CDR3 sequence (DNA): TGTGCCAGCAGCTTAGGGGCATCAGATACGCAGTATTTT.

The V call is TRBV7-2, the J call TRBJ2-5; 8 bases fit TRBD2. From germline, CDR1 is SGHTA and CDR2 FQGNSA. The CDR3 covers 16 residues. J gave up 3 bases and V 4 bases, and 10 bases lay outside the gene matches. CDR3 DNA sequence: TGTGCCAGCAGCTCCAGGGGATCGGGAGGGAAAGAGACCCAGTACTTC. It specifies CASSSRGSGGKETQYF.

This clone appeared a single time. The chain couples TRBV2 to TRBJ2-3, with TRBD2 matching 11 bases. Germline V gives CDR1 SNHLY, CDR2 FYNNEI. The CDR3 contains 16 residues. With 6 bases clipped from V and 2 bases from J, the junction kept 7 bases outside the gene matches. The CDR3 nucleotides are TGTGCCAGCAGGCCCGGGACTAGCGGATTCACAGATACGCAGTATTTT. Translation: CASRPGTSGFTDTQYF.

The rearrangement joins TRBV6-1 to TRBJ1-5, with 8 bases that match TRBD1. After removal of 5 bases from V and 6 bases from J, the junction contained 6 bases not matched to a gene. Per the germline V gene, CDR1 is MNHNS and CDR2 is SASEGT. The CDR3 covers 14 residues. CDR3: CASSSTGVFQPQHF. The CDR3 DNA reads TGTGCCAGCAGTTCGACAGGGGTCTTTCAGCCCCAGCATTTT.

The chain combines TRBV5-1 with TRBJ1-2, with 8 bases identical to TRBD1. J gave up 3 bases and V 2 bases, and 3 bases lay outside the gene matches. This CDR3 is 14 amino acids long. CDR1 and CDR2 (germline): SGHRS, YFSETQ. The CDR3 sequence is CASSLDRGDYGYTF. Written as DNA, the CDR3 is TGCGCCAGCAGCTTAGACAGGGGTGACTATGGCTACACCTTC.

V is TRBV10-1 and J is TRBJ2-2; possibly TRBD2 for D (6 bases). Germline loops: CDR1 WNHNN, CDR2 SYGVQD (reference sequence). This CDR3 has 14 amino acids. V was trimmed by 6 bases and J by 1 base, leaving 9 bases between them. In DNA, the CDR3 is TGCGCCAGCAGCTCGGGACTGAACACCGGGGAGCTGTTTTTT. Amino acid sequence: CASSSGLNTGELFF.

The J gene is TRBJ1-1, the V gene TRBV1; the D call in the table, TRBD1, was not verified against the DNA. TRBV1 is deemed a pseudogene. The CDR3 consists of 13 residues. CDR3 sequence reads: CTSSQQGYTEAFF. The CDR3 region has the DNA TGCACCAGCAGCCAACAGGGGTACACTGAAGCTTTCTTT.

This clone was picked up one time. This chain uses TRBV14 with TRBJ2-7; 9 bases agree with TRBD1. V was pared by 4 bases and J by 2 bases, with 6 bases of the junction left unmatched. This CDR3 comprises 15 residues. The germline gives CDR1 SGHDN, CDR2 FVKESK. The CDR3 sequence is CASSLGTGLTYEQYF. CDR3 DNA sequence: TGTGCCAGCAGCCTCGGGACAGGGCTCACCTACGAGCAGTACTTC.

Here the CDR3 DNA reads TGTGCCAGCAGCCAAGCCCAGGGCTATGGCTACACCTTC. Amino acid sequence: CASSQAQGYGYTF. The chain uses TRBV14 and TRBJ1-2, with D possibly matching TRBD1 (5 bases). V dropped 1 base and J dropped 4 bases, with 7 bases sitting between them. Looked up from germline, CDR1 is SGHDN and CDR2 is FVKESK. This CDR3 is built from 13 residues.

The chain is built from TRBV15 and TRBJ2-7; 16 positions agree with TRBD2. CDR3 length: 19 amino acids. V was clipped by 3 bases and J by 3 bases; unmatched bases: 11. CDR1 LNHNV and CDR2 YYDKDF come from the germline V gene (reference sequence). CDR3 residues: CATSSPGLAGGPTSYEQYF. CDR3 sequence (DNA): TGTGCCACCAGCAGTCCGGGACTAGCGGGAGGGCCCACGAGCTACGAGCAGTACTTC.

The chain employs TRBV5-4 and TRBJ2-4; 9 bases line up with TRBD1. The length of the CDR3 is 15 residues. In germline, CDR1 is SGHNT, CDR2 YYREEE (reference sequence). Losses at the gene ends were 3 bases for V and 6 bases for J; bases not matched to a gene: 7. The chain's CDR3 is CASSSGTGTGNIQYF. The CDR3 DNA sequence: TGTGCCAGCAGCTCCGGGACAGGGACGGGAAACATTCAGTACTTC.